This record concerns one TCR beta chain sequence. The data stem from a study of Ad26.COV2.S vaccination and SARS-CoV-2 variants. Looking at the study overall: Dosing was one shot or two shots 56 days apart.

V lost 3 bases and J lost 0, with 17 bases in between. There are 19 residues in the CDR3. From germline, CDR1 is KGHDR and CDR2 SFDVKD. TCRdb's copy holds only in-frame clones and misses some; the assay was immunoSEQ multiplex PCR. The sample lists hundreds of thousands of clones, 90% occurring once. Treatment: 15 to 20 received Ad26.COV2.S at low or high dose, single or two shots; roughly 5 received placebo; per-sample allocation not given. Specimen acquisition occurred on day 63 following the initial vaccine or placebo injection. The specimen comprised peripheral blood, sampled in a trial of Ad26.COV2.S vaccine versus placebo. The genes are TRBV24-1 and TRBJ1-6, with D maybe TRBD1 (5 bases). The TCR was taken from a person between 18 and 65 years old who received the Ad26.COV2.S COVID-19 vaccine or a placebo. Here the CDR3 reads CATSDQGRGTSSYNSPLHF. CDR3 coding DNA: TGTGCCACCAGTGATCAGGGTAGGGGTACGAGCTCCTATAATTCACCCCTCCACTTT.